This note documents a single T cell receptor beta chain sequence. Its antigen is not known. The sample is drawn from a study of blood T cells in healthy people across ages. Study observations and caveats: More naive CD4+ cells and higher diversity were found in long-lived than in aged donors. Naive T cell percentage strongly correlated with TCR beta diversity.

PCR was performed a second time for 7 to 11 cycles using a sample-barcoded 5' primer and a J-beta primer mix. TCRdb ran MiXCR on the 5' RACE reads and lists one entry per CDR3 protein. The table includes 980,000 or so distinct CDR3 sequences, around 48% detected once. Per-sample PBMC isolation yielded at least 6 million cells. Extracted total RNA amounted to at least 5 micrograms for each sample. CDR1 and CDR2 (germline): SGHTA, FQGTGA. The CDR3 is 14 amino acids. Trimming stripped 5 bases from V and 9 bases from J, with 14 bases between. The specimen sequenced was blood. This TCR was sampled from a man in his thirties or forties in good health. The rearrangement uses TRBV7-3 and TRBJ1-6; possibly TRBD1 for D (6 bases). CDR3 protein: CASSPTGSGSPLHF. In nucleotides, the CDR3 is TGTGCCAGCAGCCCAACAGGGAGTGGTTCACCCCTCCACTTT.